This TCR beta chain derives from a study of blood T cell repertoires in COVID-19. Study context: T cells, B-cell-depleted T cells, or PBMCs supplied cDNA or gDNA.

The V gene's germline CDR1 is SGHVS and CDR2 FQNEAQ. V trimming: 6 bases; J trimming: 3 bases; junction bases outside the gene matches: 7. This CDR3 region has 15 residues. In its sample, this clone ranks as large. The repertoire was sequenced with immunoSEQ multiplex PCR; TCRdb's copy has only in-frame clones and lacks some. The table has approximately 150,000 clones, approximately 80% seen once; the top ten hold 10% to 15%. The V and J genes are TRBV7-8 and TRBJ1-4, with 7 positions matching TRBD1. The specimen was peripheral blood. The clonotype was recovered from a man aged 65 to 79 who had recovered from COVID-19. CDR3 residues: CASSQQGPSNEKLFF. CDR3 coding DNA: TGTGCCAGCAGTCAACAGGGGCCCTCTAATGAAAAACTGTTTTTT.